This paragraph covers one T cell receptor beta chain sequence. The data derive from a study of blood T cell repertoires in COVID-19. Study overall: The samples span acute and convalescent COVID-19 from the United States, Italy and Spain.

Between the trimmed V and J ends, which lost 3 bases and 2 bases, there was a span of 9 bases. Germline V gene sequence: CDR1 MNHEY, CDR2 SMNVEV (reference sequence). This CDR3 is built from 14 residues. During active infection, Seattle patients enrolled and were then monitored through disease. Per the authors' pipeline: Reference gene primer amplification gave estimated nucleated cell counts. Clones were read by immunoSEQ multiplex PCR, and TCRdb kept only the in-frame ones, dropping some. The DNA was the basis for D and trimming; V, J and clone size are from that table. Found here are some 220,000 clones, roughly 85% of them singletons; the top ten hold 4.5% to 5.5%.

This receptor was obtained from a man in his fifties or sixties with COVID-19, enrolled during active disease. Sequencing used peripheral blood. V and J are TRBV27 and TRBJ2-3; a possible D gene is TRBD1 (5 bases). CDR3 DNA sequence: TGTGCCAGCAGTTTGAACAGGCCCACAGATACGCAGTATTTT. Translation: CASSLNRPTDTQYF.